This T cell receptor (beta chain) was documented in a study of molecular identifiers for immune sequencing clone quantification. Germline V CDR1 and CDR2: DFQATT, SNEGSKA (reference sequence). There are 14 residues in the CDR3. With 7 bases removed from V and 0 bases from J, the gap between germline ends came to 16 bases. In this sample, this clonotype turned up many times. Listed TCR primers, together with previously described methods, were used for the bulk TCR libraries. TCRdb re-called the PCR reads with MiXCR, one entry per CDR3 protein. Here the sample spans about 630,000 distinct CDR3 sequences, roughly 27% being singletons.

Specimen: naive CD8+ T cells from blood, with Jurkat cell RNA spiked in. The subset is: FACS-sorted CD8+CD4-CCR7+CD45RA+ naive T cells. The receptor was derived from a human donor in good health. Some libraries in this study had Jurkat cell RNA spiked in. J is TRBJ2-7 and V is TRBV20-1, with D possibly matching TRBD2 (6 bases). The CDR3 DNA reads TGCAGTGTCTCCGGCGGGGCTAGCTCCTACGAGCAGTACTTC. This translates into CSVSGGASSYEQYF.